The rows below give T cell receptor beta chains drawn from one sample of a study of shared clonotypes between healthy human individuals. The protocol was immunoSEQ multiplex PCR, while the TCRdb copy is restricted to in-frame clones and leaves out a portion. The table shows 2 million to 2.5 million clones, with under 97% occurring only once. Source material: naive CD4+ T cells sorted from blood. These receptor sequences come from a man between 18 and 35 years old in good health. CDR3s include the opening cysteine and the closing phenylalanine or tryptophan. Each record gives: J gene, clone size, V gene, D gene, CDR3 DNA, CDR3 protein. The D gene is left open where the match is weak. Clone size is not always given. Where it is, it says once, few, many or a class for expanded clones.

J: TRBJ2-2; size: NA; V: TRBV19; D: TRBD2; DNA: TGTGCCAGTAGTAAAGCGGGGGAGGGCACCGGGGAGCTGTTTTTT; CDR3: CASSKAGEGTGELFF
J: TRBJ2-2; size: NA; V: TRBV10-3; D: NA; DNA: TGTGCCATCACTTTTGGGAGCACCGGGGAGCTGTTTTTT; CDR3: CAITFGSTGELFF
J: TRBJ2-3; size: NA; V: TRBV2; D: NA; DNA: TGTGCCAGCAGTCGGACGGGGAGCACAGATACGCAGTATTTT; CDR3: CASSRTGSTDTQYF
J: TRBJ2-7; size: NA; V: TRBV18; D: NA; DNA: TGTGCCAGCTCACCAGCCCAGCGGGTGTCCTACGAGCAGTACTTC; CDR3: CASSPAQRVSYEQYF
J: TRBJ2-1; size: NA; V: TRBV9; D: NA; DNA: TGTGCCAGCAGCGTTCGTTCGGGTGGCGATGAGCAGTTCTTC; CDR3: CASSVRSGGDEQFF
J: TRBJ1-1; size: NA; V: TRBV29-1; D: NA; DNA: TGCAGCGTCGCCGGGGGACGGGACACTGAAGCTTTCTTT; CDR3: CSVAGGRDTEAFF
J: TRBJ2-2; size: NA; V: TRBV18; D: NA; DNA: TGTGCCAGCTCACCACCGGGGGATTCTAACACCGGGGAGCTGTTTTTT; CDR3: CASSPPGDSNTGELFF
J: TRBJ2-2; size: NA; V: TRBV27; D: TRBD1; DNA: TGTGCCAGCAGTCCAAGGGACAGGGTCCAATCTGGGAACACCGGGGAGCTGTTTTTT; CDR3: CASSPRDRVQSGNTGELFF
J: TRBJ2-2; size: NA; V: TRBV6-5; D: TRBD1; DNA: TGTGCCAGCAGGACAGGGGGCAACACCGGGGAGCTGTTTTTT; CDR3: CASRTGGNTGELFF
J: TRBJ2-7; size: NA; V: TRBV29-1; D: NA; DNA: TGCAGCGTTGAAGTTCCACAGGGGGGGCTCTCCTACGAGCAGTACTTC; CDR3: CSVEVPQGGLSYEQYF
J: TRBJ2-7; size: NA; V: TRBV20-1; D: NA; DNA: TGCAGTGCTAGCTCATCTAGCGAGCAGTACTTC; CDR3: CSASSSSEQYF
J: TRBJ2-5; size: NA; V: TRBV6-5; D: TRBD2; DNA: TGTGCCAGCAGCAGCGGGGGGGAGACCCAGTACTTC; CDR3: CASSSGGETQYF
J: TRBJ1-2; size: NA; V: TRBV30; D: TRBD1; DNA: TGTGCCTGGATTGTTGGACAGGGGGCAGGCGGCTACACCTTC; CDR3: CAWIVGQGAGGYTF
J: TRBJ2-5; size: NA; V: TRBV6-6; D: TRBD1; DNA: TGTGCCAGCAGGGGGACAGGGTTGCAAGAGACCCAGTACTTC; CDR3: CASRGTGLQETQYF
J: TRBJ2-7; size: once; V: TRBV14; D: TRBD2; DNA: TGTGCCAGCAGCCAAATGACTAGCGGGAGTAACGAGCAGTACTTC; CDR3: CASSQMTSGSNEQYF
J: TRBJ1-1; size: once; V: TRBV5-1; D: TRBD1; DNA: TGCGCCAGCAGCCAAAGGGACAGGGTGCGCACTGAAGCTTTCTTT; CDR3: CASSQRDRVRTEAFF
J: TRBJ1-2; size: NA; V: TRBV5-1; D: TRBD1; DNA: TGCGCCAGCAGCTTCACCAGCCGGGACAGGGATGGCTACACCTTC; CDR3: CASSFTSRDRDGYTF
J: TRBJ2-5; size: NA; V: TRBV11-2; D: TRBD2; DNA: TGTGCCAGCTCGACTAGCGGGAGAATAGGGGAGACCCAGTACTTC; CDR3: CASSTSGRIGETQYF
J: TRBJ1-5; size: NA; V: TRBV30; D: NA; DNA: TGTGCCTGGAGTGTACCCGGGGATTATAGCAATCAGCCCCAGCATTTT; CDR3: CAWSVPGDYSNQPQHF
J: TRBJ2-4; size: once; V: TRBV7-8; D: NA; DNA: TGTGCCAGCAGCTTAGCGCGGGGCGCGGCTCAGTACTTC; CDR3: CASSLARGAAQYF
J: TRBJ1-3; size: NA; V: TRBV5-6; D: NA; DNA: TGTGCCAGCAGCGCCGTCGCTGGAAACACCATATATTTT; CDR3: CASSAVAGNTIYF
J: TRBJ2-6; size: NA; V: TRBV6-1; D: NA; DNA: TGTGCCAGTCTTACGGGAAGCTCTGGGGCCAACGTCCTGACTTTC; CDR3: CASLTGSSGANVLTF
J: TRBJ2-6; size: NA; V: TRBV7-9; D: NA; DNA: TGTGCCAGCAGCCTTATGACAAACTCTGGGGCCAACGTCCTGACTTTC; CDR3: CASSLMTNSGANVLTF
J: TRBJ1-1; size: NA; V: TRBV18; D: TRBD1; DNA: TGTGCCAGCTCACCGGGACAGACTATTGAAGCTTTCTTT; CDR3: CASSPGQTIEAFF
J: TRBJ2-7; size: NA; V: TRBV30; D: NA; DNA: TGTGCCTGGAGTCCGGGGGGCCCATCCTACGAGCAGTACTTC; CDR3: CAWSPGGPSYEQYF
J: TRBJ2-2; size: NA; V: TRBV6-1; D: NA; DNA: TGTGCCAGCAGTGAGATAATTACAGGGACCGGGGAGCTGTTTTTT; CDR3: CASSEIITGTGELFF
J: TRBJ2-7; size: NA; V: TRBV6-5; D: NA; DNA: TGTGCCAGCAGTTACAATGACAGGAACTACGAGCAGTACTTC; CDR3: CASSYNDRNYEQYF
J: TRBJ2-2; size: NA; V: TRBV9; D: TRBD1; DNA: TGTGCCAGCAGCGTAGGACAGGGGATCGGATTGTACACCGGGGAGCTGTTTTTT; CDR3: CASSVGQGIGLYTGELFF
J: TRBJ1-2; size: NA; V: TRBV7-2; D: TRBD1; DNA: TGTGCCAAGGGGGACAGGGGATCTGACTATGGCTACACCTTC; CDR3: CAKGDRGSDYGYTF
J: TRBJ1-1; size: NA; V: TRBV14; D: TRBD1; DNA: TGTGCCAGCAGCCAAGGGGACAGGGGGATGTACACTGAAGCTTTCTTT; CDR3: CASSQGDRGMYTEAFF
J: TRBJ2-3; size: NA; V: TRBV2; D: NA; DNA: TGTGCCAGCACTCTAGACAGGTATAGCACAGATACGCAGTATTTT; CDR3: CASTLDRYSTDTQYF
J: TRBJ2-5; size: NA; V: TRBV6-1; D: NA; DNA: TGTGCCAGCAGTCAGTCCCCCAGTTTGGCCCAGTACTTC; CDR3: CASSQSPSLAQYF
J: TRBJ2-1; size: NA; V: TRBV30; D: NA; DNA: TGTGCCTGGAGTCCACCTAACAGAAATGAGCAGTTCTTC; CDR3: CAWSPPNRNEQFF
J: TRBJ2-5; size: NA; V: TRBV7-7; D: NA; DNA: TGTGCTAGCAGCTTATTGGTAGGGGAACAAGAGACCCAGTACTTC; CDR3: CASSLLVGEQETQYF